The 20 T cell receptor beta chains listed next were all sequenced from one sample in a study of T cell responses to AZD1222 COVID-19 vaccine. Clones were read by immunoSEQ multiplex PCR, and TCRdb kept only the in-frame ones, dropping some. The data contain roughly 200,000 clones, about 93% of them seen just once; the ten biggest clones take up less than 1.2%. This material consisted of peripheral blood, taken on day 0 of MenACWY control vaccination. These receptors were collected from an adult in good health.

This clone appeared once. This sequence joins TRBV7-2 and TRBJ2-3, with D hard to call. CDR3 length: 13 residues. Looked up from germline, CDR1 is SGHTA and CDR2 is FQGNSA. V lost 5 bases, J lost 3 bases, and 9 bases lay in between. The CDR3 DNA sequence: TGTGCCAGCAGCCTAATCACTACAGATACGCAGTATTTT. Its protein is CASSLITTDTQYF.

This clone occurred a few times. The chain recombines TRBV7-9 with TRBJ2-4; 8 bases align to TRBD1. The CDR3 covers 14 residues. Germline lookup yields CDR1 SEHNR and CDR2 FQNEAQ (reference sequence). The V and J ends lost 1 base and 8 bases, in that order; junction bases with no gene match: 4. CDR3 nucleotides: TGTGCCAGCAGCTTAGATACAGGGGGAGACATTCAGTACTTC. Translation gives CASSLDTGGDIQYF. Based on the CDR3 plus reference TRBV7-9 and TRBJ2-4, the full variable domain is DTGVSQNPRHKITKRGQNVTFRCDPISEHNRLYWYRQTLGQGPEFLTYFQNEAQLEKSRLLSDRFSAERPKGSFSTLEIQRTEQGDSAMYLCASSLDTGGDIQYFGAGTRLSVL.

The gene calls are TRBV3-1 (or the pseudogene TRBV3-2) and TRBJ1-1, with 8 bases fitting TRBD1. This CDR3 spans 14 amino acids. CDR1 and CDR2 (germline): LGHDT, YNNKEL (reference sequence). Losses at the gene ends were 4 bases for V and 4 bases for J; bases not matched to a gene: 5. CDR3 bases: TGTGCCAGCAGCCCAGGGGGCGGGAGCACTGAAGCTTTCTTT. Protein product: CASSPGGGSTEAFF.

This clone was seen once. The chain combines TRBV5-1 with TRBJ1-1; D remains unclear. The germline V gene has CDR1 SGHRS and CDR2 YFSETQ. The CDR3 is 14 amino acids. Between the trimmed V and J ends, which lost 2 bases and 1 base, there was a span of 9 bases. The DNA of the CDR3 is TGCGCCAGCAGCTTTGTCCCTCCGAACACTGAAGCTTTCTTT. Translated: CASSFVPPNTEAFF.

The chain employs TRBV29-1 and TRBJ2-1, with 8 positions matching TRBD2. Germline-derived CDR1 and CDR2 are SQVTM and ANQGSEA. The CDR3 runs to 14 residues. Germline trimming cut 8 bases from V and 3 bases from J; bases unmatched to any gene: 9. CDR3 nucleotides: TGCAGCACCCGGGCGGCGGGGGGCTACAATGAGCAGTTCTTC. Its protein product is CSTRAAGGYNEQFF.

This chain links TRBV5-1 with TRBJ1-1, with 8 bases that match TRBD1. This CDR3 contains 15 residues. Per germline, CDR1 SGHRS and CDR2 YFSETQ. V shed 4 bases and J 0 bases; nucleotides not matched to a gene: 5. CDR3 in DNA: TGCGCCAGCAGCGGGTGGGACAGGTTGAACACTGAAGCTTTCTTT. The encoded protein is CASSGWDRLNTEAFF.

The J gene is TRBJ2-2, the V gene TRBV7-7, with TRBD2 matching over 14 bases. This CDR3 is 19 amino acids long. V was clipped by 5 bases and J by 2 bases; unmatched bases: 10. CDR1 and CDR2 (germline): SSHAT, FNYEAQ (reference sequence). CDR3 coding DNA: TGTGCCAGCAGCACCGCCGGGACTAGCGGGGGCTCTAACACCGGGGAGCTGTTTTTT. Translating it yields CASSTAGTSGGSNTGELFF.

The rearrangement uses TRBV15 and TRBJ1-5, with a possible D match to TRBD1 (5 bases). Germline CDR1 reads LNHNV; CDR2 reads YYDKDF (reference sequence). The germline V and J ends were trimmed by 0 bases and 1 base, with 10 bases remaining between them. The CDR3 extends over 16 amino acids. DNA of the CDR3: TGTGCCACCAGCAGAGATTTAGACAGAAGCAATCAGCCCCAGCATTTT. Translating it yields CATSRDLDRSNQPQHF.

The chain's CDR3 is CASSPDSDNEQFF. The DNA for the CDR3 is TGTGCCAGCAGTCCAGACAGCGACAATGAGCAGTTCTTC. The chain employs TRBV7-9 and TRBJ2-1; D possibly corresponds to TRBD1 (5 bases). Trimming left V 6 bases short and J 5 bases short, with 11 bases between. The CDR3 is 13 residues long. The germline gives CDR1 SEHNR, CDR2 FQNEAQ (reference sequence).

The chain carries TRBV12-3 or TRBV12-4 and TRBJ1-1; no clear D. The CDR3 has 13 amino acids. The ends were cut back, 3 bases at V and 1 base at J, with 6 bases in the middle. The CDR3 DNA reads as TGTGCCAGCAGTTTGTCCACGAACACTGAAGCTTTCTTT. Translating it yields CASSLSTNTEAFF.

This chain connects TRBV18 to TRBJ2-2, with 9 bases aligning to TRBD1. Germline V gene sequence: CDR1 KGHSH, CDR2 LQKENI. V lost 4 bases to trimming and J lost 6 bases; unmatched junction nucleotides: 9. This CDR3 region has 16 residues. The DNA for the CDR3 is TGTGCCAGCTCACGGTCCGGGACAGGGAGTTCCGGGGAGCTGTTTTTT. Encoded protein: CASSRSGTGSSGELFF.

The rearrangement links TRBV27 to TRBJ2-2, with a tentative D call TRBD1 (5 bases). Deletions cut 3 bases from V and 6 bases from J, with 14 bases between. This CDR3 is 15 amino acids long. Germline V lookup: CDR1 MNHEY, CDR2 SMNVEV (reference sequence). The CDR3, as DNA: TGTGCCAGCAGTTTCCCGGACAATTTTTCCGGGGAGCTGTTTTTT. It codes for CASSFPDNFSGELFF.

The genes are TRBV4-1 and TRBJ2-5; perhaps TRBD2 as D (5 bases). Germline V gives CDR1 MGHRA, CDR2 YSYEKL. The CDR3 contains 16 residues. V was trimmed by 3 bases and J by 4 bases, leaving 18 bases between them. The CDR3 DNA sequence: TGCGCCAGCAGCCACCCGACGACCGCGGCGGGAGAGACCCAGTACTTC. It yields the protein CASSHPTTAAGETQYF.

The chain is built from TRBV6-2 or TRBV6-3 and TRBJ1-5; the D is unclear. The CDR3 runs 15 residues. Germline lookup yields CDR1 MNHEY and CDR2 SVGEGT. Trimming took 3 bases from V and 0 from J, leaving 9 bases between them. The CDR3 is CASSYYGNSNQPQHF. DNA of the CDR3: TGTGCCAGCAGTTATTACGGAAATAGCAATCAGCCCCAGCATTTT.

The chain is built from TRBV6-1 and TRBJ1-3; D is uncertain. V was pared by 0 bases and J by 0 bases, with 9 bases between. The CDR3 length is 16 residues. CDR1 is MNHNS and CDR2 is SASEGT in the germline V gene. CDR3 in amino acids: CASSEARVPSGNTIYF. DNA for the CDR3: TGTGCCAGCAGTGAAGCGCGGGTACCCTCTGGAAACACCATATATTTT.

The rearrangement uses TRBV27 and TRBJ2-2; D is unresolved. In germline, CDR1 is MNHEY, CDR2 SMNVEV (reference sequence). Trimming shortened V by 5 bases and J by 6 bases, and 7 bases separated the two germline ends. The CDR3 is 12 residues long. The CDR3 here is CASSPRAGELFF. DNA for the CDR3: TGTGCCAGCAGTCCCCGGGCCGGGGAGCTGTTTTTT.

The genes are TRBV7-9 and TRBJ2-2; D perhaps matches TRBD2 (7 bases). Germline V gene sequence: CDR1 SEHNR, CDR2 FQNEAQ (reference sequence). This CDR3 has 16 residues. Trimming left V 2 bases short and J 2 bases short, with 12 bases between. Here the CDR3 reads CASSLPGGANTGELFF. In DNA form, the CDR3 reads TGTGCCAGCAGCTTACCGGGGGGCGCCAACACCGGGGAGCTGTTTTTT.

This chain links TRBV4-2 with TRBJ1-2; D gene unclear. V was cut by 6 bases and J by 4 bases, with 12 bases left in between. The CDR3 consists of 13 residues. CDR1 LGHNA and CDR2 YNFKEQ come from the germline V gene. This chain's CDR3 is CASSHSDGYGYTF. Here the CDR3 DNA reads TGTGCCAGCAGTCATTCGGACGGCTATGGCTACACCTTC.

The genes are TRBV19 and TRBJ1-1; D ambiguous. V lost 3 bases and J lost 7, with 12 bases in between. The CDR3 loop spans 13 amino acids. Germline V CDR1 and CDR2: LNHDA, SQIVND (reference sequence). Written as DNA, the CDR3 is TGTGCCAGTAGTATCACCGGACTCAGTGAAGCTTTCTTT. Amino acids: CASSITGLSEAFF.

V gene TRBV3-1 (or the pseudogene TRBV3-2) combines with J gene TRBJ1-1, with 7 bases lining up with TRBD1. The CDR3 has 15 residues. Germline-derived CDR1 and CDR2 are LGHDT and YNNKEL (reference sequence). Trimming removed 7 bases from V and 2 bases from J; junction bases left unmatched: 10. For the CDR3, the DNA is TGTGCCAGCATCCCAGGGGGGAAGGTCAACACTGAAGCTTTCTTT. Translating gives CASIPGGKVNTEAFF.